This T cell receptor (beta chain) was documented in a study of shared clonotypes between healthy human individuals. Study-level background: Plates per donor: three CD4 naive, three CD4 memory, two CD8 naive, one CD8 memory. Overall study results and limits: The genetic and exposure-history diversity represented was limited by few donors. Naive subsets usually exceeded memory subsets in estimated richness.

Using immunoSEQ multiplex PCR, the repertoire was profiled, and TCRdb retains in-frame clones only, with some absent. The profile shows approximately 1.4 million clones, 95% to 99% of them singletons. With 3 bases clipped from V and 5 bases from J, the junction kept 5 bases outside the gene matches. The CDR3 covers 14 residues. The germline V gene encodes CDR1 SGHRS and CDR2 YFSETQ. With respect to this clone: What it binds is unknown.

This TCR was sampled from a man aged 25 to 45 in good health. The sequenced sample was naive CD4+ T cells sorted from blood. Subset defined: CD45RA+ positively selected. The chain couples TRBV5-1 to TRBJ2-1; 7 nucleotides align to TRBD1. CDR3 bases: TGCGCCAGCAGCTACGGGACAGTGGACAATGAGCAGTTCTTC. This gives the protein CASSYGTVDNEQFF.